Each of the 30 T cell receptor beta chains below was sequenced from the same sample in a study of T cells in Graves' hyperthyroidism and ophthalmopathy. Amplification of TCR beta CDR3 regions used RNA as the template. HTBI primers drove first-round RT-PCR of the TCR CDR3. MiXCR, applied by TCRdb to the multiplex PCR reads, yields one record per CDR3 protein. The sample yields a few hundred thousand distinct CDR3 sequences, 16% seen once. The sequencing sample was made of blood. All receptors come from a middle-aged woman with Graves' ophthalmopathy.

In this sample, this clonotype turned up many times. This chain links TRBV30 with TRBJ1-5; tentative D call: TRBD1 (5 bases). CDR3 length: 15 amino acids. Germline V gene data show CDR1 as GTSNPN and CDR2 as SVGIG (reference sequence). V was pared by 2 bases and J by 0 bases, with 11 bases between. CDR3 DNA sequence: TGTGCCTGGAGTTCCGACAGCCATAGCAATCAGCCCCAGCATTTT. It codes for CAWSSDSHSNQPQHF.

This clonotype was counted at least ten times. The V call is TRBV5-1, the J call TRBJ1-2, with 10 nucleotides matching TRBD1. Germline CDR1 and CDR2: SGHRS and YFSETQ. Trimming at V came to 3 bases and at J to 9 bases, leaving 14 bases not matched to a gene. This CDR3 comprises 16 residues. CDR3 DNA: TGCGCCAGCAGCTCGTCCGGGACAGGGGAGAGCGATCGCTACACCTTC. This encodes CASSSSGTGESDRYTF.

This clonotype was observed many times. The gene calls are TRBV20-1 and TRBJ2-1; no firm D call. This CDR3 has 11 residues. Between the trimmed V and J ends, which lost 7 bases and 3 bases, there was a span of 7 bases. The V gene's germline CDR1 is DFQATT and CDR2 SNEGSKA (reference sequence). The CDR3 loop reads CSVYDYNEQFF. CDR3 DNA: TGCAGTGTCTATGACTACAATGAGCAGTTCTTC.

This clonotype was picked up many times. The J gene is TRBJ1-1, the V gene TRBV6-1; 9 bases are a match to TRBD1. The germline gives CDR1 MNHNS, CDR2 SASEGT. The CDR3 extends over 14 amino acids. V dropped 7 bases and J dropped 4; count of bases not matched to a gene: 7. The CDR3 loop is CASTVQGAATEAFF. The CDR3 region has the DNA TGTGCCAGCACGGTACAGGGGGCGGCCACTGAAGCTTTCTTT.

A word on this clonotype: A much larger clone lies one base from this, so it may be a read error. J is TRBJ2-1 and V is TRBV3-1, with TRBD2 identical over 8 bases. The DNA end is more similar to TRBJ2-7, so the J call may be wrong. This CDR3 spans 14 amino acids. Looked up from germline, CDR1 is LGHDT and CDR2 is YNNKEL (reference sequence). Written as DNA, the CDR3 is TGTGCCAGCAGCCAAGGGACTAGCTGGAATGAGCAGTACTTC. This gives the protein CASSQGTSWNEQYF.

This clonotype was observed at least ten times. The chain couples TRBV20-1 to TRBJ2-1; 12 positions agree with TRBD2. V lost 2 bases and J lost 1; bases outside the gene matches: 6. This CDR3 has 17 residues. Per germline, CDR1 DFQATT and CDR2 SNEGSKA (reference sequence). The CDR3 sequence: CSARSTSGSRSYNEQFF. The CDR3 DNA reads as TGCAGTGCTAGATCGACTAGCGGGAGTAGGTCCTACAATGAGCAGTTCTTC.

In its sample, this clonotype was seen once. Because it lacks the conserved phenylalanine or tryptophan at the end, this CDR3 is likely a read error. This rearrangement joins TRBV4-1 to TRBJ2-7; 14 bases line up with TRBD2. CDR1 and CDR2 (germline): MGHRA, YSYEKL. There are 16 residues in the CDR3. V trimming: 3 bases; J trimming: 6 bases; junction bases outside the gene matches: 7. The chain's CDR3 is CASSQPGTSGSREQYL. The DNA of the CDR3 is TGCGCCAGCAGCCAGCCCGGGACTAGCGGGAGTCGCGAGCAGTACCTC.

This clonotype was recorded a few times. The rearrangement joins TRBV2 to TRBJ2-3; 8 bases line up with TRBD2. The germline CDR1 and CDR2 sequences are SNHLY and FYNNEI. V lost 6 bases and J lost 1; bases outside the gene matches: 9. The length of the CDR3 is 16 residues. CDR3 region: CASRPGLGFGTDTQYF. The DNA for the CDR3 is TGTGCCAGCAGGCCGGGACTAGGGTTCGGCACAGATACGCAGTATTTT. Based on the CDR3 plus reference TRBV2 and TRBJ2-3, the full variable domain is EPEVTQTPSHQVTQMGQEVILRCVPISNHLYFYWYRQILGQKVEFLVSFYNNEISEKSEIFDDQFSVERPDGSNFTLKIRSTKLEDSAMYFCASRPGLGFGTDTQYFGPGTRLTVL.

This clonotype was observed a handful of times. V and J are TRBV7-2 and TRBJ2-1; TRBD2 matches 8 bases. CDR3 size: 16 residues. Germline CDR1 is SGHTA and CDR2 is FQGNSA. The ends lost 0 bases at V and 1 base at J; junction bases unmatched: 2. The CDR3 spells CASSLASGGSYNEQFF. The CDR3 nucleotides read TGTGCCAGCAGCTTAGCGAGCGGGGGTTCCTACAATGAGCAGTTCTTC.

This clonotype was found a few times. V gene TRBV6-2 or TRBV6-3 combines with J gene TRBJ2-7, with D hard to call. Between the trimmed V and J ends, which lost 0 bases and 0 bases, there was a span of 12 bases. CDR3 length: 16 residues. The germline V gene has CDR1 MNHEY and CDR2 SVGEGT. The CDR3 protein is CASSYSSPGLSYEQYF. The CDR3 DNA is TGTGCCAGCAGTTACTCGAGCCCCGGCCTCTCCTACGAGCAGTACTTC.

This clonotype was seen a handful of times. In nucleotides, the CDR3 is TGCGCCAGCAGCCCCACGGGGGGACCCAATCAGCCCCAGCATTTT. Amino acids: CASSPTGGPNQPQHF. The chain combines TRBV5-1 with TRBJ1-5, with D perhaps TRBD1 (5 bases). Trimming removed 4 bases from V and 3 bases from J, with 14 bases in between. The CDR3 length is 15 residues. Germline CDR1 and CDR2: SGHRS and YFSETQ.

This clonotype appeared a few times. The DNA for the CDR3 is TGCGCCAGCAGCCGCACCAGGGAGGACGGGGAGACCCAGTACTTC. Its translation is CASSRTREDGETQYF. This chain connects TRBV4-1 to TRBJ2-5; tentative D call: TRBD2 (6 bases). Trimming pared 4 bases from V and 5 bases from J, leaving 17 bases between. CDR3 length: 15 residues. The V gene's germline CDR1 is MGHRA and CDR2 YSYEKL.

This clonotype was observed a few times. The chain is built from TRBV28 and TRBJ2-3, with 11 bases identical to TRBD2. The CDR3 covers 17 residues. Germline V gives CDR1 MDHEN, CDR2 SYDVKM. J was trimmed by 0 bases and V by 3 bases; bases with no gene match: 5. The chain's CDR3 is CASSLGRTSGSTDTQYF. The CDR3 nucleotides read TGTGCCAGCAGTTTGGGGAGGACTAGCGGGAGCACAGATACGCAGTATTTT.

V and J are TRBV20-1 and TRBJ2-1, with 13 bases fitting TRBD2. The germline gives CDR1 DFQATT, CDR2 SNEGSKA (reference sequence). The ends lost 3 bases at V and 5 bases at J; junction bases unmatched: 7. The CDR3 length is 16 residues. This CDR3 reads CSARGGTSGRDNEQFF. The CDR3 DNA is TGCAGTGCTAGGGGGGGTACTAGCGGGAGGGACAATGAGCAGTTCTTC.

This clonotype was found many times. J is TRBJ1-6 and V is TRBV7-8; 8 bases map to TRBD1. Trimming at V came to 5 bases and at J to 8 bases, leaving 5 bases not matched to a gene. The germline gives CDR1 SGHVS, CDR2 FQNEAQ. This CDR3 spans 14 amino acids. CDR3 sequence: CASSLQGADSPLHF. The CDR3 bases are TGTGCCAGCAGCCTCCAGGGGGCAGATTCACCCCTCCACTTT.

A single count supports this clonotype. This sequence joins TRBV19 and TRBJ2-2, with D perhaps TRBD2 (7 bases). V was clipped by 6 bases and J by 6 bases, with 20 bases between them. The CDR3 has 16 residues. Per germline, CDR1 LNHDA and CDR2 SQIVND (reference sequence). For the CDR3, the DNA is TGTGCCAGTAGCCCTAGGGGGGGCCCTCTGTCCGGGGAGCTGTTTTTT. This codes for CASSPRGGPLSGELFF.

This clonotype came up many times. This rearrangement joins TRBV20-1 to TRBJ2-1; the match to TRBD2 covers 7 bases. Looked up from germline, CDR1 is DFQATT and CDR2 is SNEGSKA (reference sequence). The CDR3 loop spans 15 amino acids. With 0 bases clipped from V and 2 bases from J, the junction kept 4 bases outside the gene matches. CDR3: CSARDAGDPYNEQFF. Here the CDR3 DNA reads TGCAGTGCTAGAGACGCGGGAGACCCCTACAATGAGCAGTTCTTC.

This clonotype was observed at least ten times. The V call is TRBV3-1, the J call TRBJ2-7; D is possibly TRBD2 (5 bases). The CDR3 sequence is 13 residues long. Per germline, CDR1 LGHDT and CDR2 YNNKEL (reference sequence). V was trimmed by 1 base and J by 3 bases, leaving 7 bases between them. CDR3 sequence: CASSQGSGYEQYF. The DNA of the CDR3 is TGTGCCAGCAGCCAAGGGAGCGGCTACGAGCAGTACTTC.

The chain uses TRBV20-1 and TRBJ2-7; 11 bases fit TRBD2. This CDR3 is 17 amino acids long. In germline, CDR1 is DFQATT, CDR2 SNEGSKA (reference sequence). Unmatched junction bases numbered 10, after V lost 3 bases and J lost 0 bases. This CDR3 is CSASDHSSGGSSYEQYF. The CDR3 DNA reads TGCAGTGCTAGCGACCATTCTAGCGGGGGGAGCTCCTACGAGCAGTACTTC.

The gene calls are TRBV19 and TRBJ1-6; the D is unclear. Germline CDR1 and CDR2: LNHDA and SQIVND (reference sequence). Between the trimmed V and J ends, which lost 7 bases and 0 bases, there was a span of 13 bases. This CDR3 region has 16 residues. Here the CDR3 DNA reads TGTGCCAGTACAAATACGGGGAGCTCCTATAATTCACCCCTCCACTTT. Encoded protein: CASTNTGSSYNSPLHF.

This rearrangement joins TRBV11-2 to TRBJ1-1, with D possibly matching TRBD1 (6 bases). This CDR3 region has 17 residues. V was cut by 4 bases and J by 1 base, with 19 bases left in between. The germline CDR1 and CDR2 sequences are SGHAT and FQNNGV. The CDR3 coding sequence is TGTGCCAGCAGCTCGACTAGCCGCGGGGGGGCGAACACTGAAGCTTTCTTT. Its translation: CASSSTSRGGANTEAFF.

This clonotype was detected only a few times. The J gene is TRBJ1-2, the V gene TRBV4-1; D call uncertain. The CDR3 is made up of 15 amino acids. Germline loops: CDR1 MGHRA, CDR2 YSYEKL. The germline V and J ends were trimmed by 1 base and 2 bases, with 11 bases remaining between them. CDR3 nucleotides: TGCGCCAGCAGCCAAGGCCAAGGGTTCAACTATGGCTACACCTTC. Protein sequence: CASSQGQGFNYGYTF.

CDR3 sequence reads: CASGRTSGSPNEQFF. Here the CDR3 DNA reads TGCGCCAGCGGCCGGACTAGCGGGAGCCCCAATGAGCAGTTCTTC. The chain uses TRBV5-1 and TRBJ2-1; 13 positions match TRBD2. This CDR3 is 15 amino acids long. Germline V gene lookup returns CDR1 SGHRS and CDR2 YFSETQ. V lost 7 bases to trimming and J lost 6 bases; unmatched junction nucleotides: 7.

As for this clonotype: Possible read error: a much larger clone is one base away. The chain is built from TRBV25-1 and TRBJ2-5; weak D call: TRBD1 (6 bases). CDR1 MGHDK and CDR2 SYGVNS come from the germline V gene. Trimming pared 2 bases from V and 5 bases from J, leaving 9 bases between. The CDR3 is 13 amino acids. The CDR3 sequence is CASSEQGRETQYF. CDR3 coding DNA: TGTGCCAGCAGTGAACAGGGGCGGGAGACCCAGTACTTC.

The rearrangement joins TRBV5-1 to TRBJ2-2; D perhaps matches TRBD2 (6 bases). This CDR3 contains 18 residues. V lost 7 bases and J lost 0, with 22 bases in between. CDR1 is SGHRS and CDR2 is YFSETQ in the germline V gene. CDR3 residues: CASGPRPQAGTNTGELFF. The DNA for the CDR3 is TGCGCCAGCGGCCCCAGACCACAGGCGGGAACGAACACCGGGGAGCTGTTTTTT.

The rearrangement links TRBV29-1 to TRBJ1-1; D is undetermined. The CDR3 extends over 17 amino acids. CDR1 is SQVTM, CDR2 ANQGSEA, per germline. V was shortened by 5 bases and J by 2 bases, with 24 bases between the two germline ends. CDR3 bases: TGCAGCGTTTCCGCGGTCCGAAGGCCGGCTCCAAACACTGAAGCTTTCTTT. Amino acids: CSVSAVRRPAPNTEAFF.

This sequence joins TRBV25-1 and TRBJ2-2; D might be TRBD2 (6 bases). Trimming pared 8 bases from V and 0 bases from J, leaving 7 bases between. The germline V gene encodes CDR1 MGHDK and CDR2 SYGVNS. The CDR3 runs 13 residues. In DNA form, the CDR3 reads TGTGCCAGCCGGACTACGAACACCGGGGAGCTGTTTTTT. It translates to CASRTTNTGELFF. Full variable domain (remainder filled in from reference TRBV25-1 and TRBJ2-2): EADIYQTPRYLVIGTGKKITLECSQTMGHDKMYWYQQDPGMELHLIHYSYGVNSTEKGDLSSESTVSRIRTEHFPLTLESARPSHTSQYLCASRTTNTGELFFGEGSRLTVL.

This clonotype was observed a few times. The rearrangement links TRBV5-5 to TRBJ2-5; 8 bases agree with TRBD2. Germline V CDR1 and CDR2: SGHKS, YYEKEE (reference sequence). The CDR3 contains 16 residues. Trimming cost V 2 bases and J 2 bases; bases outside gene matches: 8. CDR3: CASSLSTSGAQETQYF. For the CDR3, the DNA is TGTGCCAGCAGCTTAAGCACTAGCGGAGCACAAGAGACCCAGTACTTC.

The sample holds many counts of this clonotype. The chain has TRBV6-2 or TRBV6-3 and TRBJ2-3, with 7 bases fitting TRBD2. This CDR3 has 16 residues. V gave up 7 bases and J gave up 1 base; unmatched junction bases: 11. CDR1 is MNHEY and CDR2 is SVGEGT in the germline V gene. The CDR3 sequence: CASKEPGAGRTDTQYF. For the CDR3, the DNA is TGTGCCAGCAAGGAGCCCGGAGCGGGACGCACAGATACGCAGTATTTT.

CDR3 sequence reads: CAWNRGRGETQYF. CDR3 in DNA: TGTGCCTGGAACAGGGGGCGCGGAGAGACCCAGTACTTC. This chain links TRBV30 with TRBJ2-5; 9 nucleotides agree with TRBD1. Per germline, CDR1 GTSNPN and CDR2 SVGIG (reference sequence). V was pared by 4 bases and J by 4 bases, with 4 bases of the junction left unmatched. The CDR3 consists of 13 residues.